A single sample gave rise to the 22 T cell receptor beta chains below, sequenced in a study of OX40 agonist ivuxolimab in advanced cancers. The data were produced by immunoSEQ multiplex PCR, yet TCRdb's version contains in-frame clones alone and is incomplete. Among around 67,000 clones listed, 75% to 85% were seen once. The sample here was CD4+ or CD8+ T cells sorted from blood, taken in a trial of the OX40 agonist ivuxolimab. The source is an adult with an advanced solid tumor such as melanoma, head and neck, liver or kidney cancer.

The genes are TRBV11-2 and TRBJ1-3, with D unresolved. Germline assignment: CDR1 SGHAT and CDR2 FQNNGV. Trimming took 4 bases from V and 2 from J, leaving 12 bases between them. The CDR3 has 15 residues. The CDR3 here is CASSWALPTGNTIYF. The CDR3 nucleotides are TGTGCCAGCAGCTGGGCCCTCCCAACTGGAAACACCATATATTTT.

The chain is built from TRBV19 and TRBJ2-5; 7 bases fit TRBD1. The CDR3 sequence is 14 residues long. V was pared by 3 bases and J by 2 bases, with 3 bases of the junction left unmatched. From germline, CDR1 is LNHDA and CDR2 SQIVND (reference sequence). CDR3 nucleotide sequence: TGTGCCAGTAGTATGGGGACAGAACAAGAGACCCAGTACTTC. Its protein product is CASSMGTEQETQYF.

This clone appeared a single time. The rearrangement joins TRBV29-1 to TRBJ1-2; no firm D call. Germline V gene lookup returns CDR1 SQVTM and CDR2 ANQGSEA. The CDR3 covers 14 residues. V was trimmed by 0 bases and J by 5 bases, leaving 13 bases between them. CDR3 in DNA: TGCAGCGTTGAAGAGAAAGGACCGAGTTATGGCTACACCTTC. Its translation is CSVEEKGPSYGYTF.

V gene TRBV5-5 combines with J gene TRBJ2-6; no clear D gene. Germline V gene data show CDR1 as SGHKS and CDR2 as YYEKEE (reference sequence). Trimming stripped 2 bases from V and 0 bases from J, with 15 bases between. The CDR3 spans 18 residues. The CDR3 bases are TGTGCCAGCAGCTTAGGGTACAGCACTTTCTCTGGGGCCAACGTCCTGACTTTC. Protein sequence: CASSLGYSTFSGANVLTF. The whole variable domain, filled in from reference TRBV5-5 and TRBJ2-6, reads DAGVTQSPTHLIKTRGQQVTLRCSPISGHKSVSWYQQVLGQGPQFIFQYYEKEERGRGNFPDRFSARQFPNYSSELNVNALLLGDSALYLCASSLGYSTFSGANVLTFGAGSRLTVL.

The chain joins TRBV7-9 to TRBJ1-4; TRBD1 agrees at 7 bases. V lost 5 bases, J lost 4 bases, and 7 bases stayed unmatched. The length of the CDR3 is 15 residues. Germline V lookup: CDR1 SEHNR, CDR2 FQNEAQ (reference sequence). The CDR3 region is CASSLTGQINEKLFF. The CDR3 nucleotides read TGTGCCAGCAGCCTGACGGGACAGATTAATGAAAAACTGTTTTTT. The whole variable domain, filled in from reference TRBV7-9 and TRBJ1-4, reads DTGVSQNPRHKITKRGQNVTFRCDPISEHNRLYWYRQTLGQGPEFLTYFQNEAQLEKSRLLSDRFSAERPKGSFSTLEIQRTEQGDSAMYLCASSLTGQINEKLFFGSGTQLSVL.

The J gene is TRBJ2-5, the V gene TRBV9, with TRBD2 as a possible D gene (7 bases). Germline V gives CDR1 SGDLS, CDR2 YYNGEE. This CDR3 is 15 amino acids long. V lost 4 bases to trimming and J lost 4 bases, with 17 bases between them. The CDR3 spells CASSLEGGARETQYF. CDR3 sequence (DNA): TGTGCCAGCAGCTTAGAGGGGGGGGCGCGAGAGACCCAGTACTTC.

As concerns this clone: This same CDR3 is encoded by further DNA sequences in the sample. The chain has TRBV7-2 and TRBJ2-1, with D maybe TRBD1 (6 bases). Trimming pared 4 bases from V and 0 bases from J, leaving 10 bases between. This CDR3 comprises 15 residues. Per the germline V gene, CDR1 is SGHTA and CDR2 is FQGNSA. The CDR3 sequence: CASSSTGSSYNEQFF. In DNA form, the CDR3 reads TGTGCCAGCAGCTCCACAGGGAGCTCCTACAATGAGCAGTTCTTC.

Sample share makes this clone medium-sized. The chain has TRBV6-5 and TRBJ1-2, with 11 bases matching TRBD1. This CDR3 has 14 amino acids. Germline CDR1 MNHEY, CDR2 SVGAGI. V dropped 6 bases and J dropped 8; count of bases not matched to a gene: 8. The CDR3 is CASSRTGGIQGYTF. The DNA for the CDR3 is TGTGCCAGCAGCCGGACAGGGGGCATACAAGGCTACACCTTC.

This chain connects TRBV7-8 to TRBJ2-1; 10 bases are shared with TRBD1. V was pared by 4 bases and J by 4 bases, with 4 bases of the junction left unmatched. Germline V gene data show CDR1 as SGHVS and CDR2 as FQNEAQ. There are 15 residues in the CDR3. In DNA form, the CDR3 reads TGTGCCAGCAGCTGGACAGGGGGTATGTACAATGAGCAGTTCTTC. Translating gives CASSWTGGMYNEQFF.

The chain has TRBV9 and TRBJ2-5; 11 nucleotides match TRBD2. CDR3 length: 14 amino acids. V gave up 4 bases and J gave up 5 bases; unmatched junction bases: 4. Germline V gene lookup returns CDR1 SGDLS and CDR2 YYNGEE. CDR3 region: CASSLTSGGETQYF. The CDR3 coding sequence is TGTGCCAGCAGCCTTACTAGCGGGGGTGAGACCCAGTACTTC.

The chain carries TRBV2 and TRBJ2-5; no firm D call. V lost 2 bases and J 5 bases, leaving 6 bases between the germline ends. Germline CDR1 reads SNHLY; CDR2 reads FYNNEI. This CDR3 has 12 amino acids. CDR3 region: CASSERIETQYF. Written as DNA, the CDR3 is TGTGCCAGCAGTGAACGGATTGAGACCCAGTACTTC.

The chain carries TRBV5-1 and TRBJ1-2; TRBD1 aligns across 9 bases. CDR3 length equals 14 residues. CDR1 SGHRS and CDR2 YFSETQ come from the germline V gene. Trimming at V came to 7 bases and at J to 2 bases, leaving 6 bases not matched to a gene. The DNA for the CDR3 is TGCGCCAGCTGGAGAGGACAGGGGAACTATGGCTACACCTTC. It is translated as CASWRGQGNYGYTF.

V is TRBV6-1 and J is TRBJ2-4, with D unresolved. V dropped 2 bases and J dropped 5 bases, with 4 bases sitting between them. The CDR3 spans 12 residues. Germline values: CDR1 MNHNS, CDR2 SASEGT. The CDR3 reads CASSEYENIQYF. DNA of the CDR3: TGTGCCAGCAGTGAATATGAAAACATTCAGTACTTC.

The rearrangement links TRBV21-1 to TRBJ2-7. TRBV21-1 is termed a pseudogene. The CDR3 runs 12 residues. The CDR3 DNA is TGTGCCAGCAAACATAGGGGACACGAGCAGTACTTC. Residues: CASKHRGHEQYF.

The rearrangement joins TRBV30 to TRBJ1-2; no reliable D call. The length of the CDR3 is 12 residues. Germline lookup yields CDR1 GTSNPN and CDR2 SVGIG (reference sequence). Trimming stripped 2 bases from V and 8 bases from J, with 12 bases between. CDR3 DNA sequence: TGTGCCTGGAGTAAACGACGGCAGGGCTACACCTTC. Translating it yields CAWSKRRQGYTF.

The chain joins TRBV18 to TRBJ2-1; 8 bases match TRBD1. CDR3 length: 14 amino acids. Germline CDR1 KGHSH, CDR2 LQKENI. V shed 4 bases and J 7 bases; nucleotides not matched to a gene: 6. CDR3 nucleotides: TGTGCCAGCTCACAGACGACAGGGGTGAATGAGCAGTTCTTC. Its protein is CASSQTTGVNEQFF.

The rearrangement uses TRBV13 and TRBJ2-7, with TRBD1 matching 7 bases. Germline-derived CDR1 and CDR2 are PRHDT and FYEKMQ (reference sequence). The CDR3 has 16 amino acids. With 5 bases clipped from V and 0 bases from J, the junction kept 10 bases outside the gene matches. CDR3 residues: CASSPRQGSTSYEQYF. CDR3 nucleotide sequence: TGTGCCAGCAGCCCAAGACAGGGAAGTACCTCCTACGAGCAGTACTTC. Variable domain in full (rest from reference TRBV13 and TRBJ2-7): AAGVIQSPRHLIKEKRETATLKCYPIPRHDTVYWYQQGPGQDPQFLISFYEKMQSDKGSIPDRFSAQQFSDYHSELNMSSLELGDSALYFCASSPRQGSTSYEQYFGPGTRLTVT.

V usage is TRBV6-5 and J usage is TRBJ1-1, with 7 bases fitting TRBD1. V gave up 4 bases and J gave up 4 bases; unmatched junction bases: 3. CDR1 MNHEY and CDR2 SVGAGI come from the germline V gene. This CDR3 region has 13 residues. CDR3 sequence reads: CASSSTGSTEAFF. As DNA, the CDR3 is TGTGCCAGCAGTTCGACAGGGAGCACTGAAGCTTTCTTT.

This CDR3 is CASSRGTANSPLHF. As DNA, the CDR3 is TGTGCCAGCAGCCGCGGGACAGCTAATTCACCCCTCCACTTT. This chain uses TRBV6-5 with TRBJ1-6; TRBD1 matches at 7 bases. V shed 6 bases and J 6 bases; nucleotides not matched to a gene: 5. In germline, CDR1 is MNHEY, CDR2 SVGAGI. The CDR3 is 14 amino acids.

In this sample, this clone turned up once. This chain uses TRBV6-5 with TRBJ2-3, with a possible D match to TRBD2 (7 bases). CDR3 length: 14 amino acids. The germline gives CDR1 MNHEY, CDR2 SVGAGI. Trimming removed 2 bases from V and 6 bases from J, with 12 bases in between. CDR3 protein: CASSYGGGGDTQYF. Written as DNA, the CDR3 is TGTGCCAGCAGTTACGGCGGGGGCGGGGATACGCAGTATTTT.

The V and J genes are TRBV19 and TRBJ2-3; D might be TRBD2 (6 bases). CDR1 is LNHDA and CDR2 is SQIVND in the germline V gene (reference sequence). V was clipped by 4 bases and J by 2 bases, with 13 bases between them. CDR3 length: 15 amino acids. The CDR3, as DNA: TGTGCCAGTAGTAGGCAGGGCGGGGCCACAGATACGCAGTATTTT. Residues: CASSRQGGATDTQYF.

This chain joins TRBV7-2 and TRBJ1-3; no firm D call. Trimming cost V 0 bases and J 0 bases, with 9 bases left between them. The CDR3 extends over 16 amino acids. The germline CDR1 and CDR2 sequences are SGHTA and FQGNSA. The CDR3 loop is CASSLARLNSGNTIYF. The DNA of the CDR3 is TGTGCCAGCAGCTTAGCGAGGCTAAACTCTGGAAACACCATATATTTT.